The T cell receptor beta chain described here comes from a study of T cells after yellow fever vaccination. General study results and limits: Subsequent booster samples again held most clones from primary vaccination (96% CD4, about 90% CD8).

This clonotype was detected a few times. Its antigen is as yet unknown. Germline V lookup: CDR1 LGHNA, CDR2 YSLEER. The junction had 8 bases not matched to a gene; V was cut back by 3 bases and J by 0 bases. CDR3 size: 17 residues. From the 5' RACE reads, TCRdb called clonotypes with MiXCR, one entry per CDR3 protein. The repertoire holds about 550,000 distinct CDR3 sequences, with 15% to 20% as singletons. The sample consisted of PBMCs, taken 15 days after the yellow fever booster vaccination. This clonotype originated in a young man who received the YFV17D yellow fever vaccine. This chain connects TRBV4-3 to TRBJ2-1; 7 bases are a match to TRBD2. CDR3 amino acids: CASSQTRPSGSYNEQFF. CDR3 in DNA: TGCGCCAGCAGCCAGACGAGGCCTAGCGGCTCCTACAATGAGCAGTTCTTC.